A selection of T cell receptor beta chains follows, all from one sample in a study of blood T cell repertoires in COVID-19. Using immunoSEQ multiplex PCR, the repertoire was profiled, and TCRdb retains in-frame clones only, with some absent. This repertoire shows some 64,000 clones, 75% to 80% found once; its top ten account for roughly 6.3%. Source material: peripheral blood. Source of these receptors: a woman aged 60-70 years with acute or convalescent COVID-19. Both conserved end residues are part of each CDR3. Fields, in order: J gene, clone size, D gene, V gene, CDR3 protein, CDR3 DNA. The D gene is left open where the match is weak. Some rows have no size entry. The others give once, few or many, or a class for an expanded clone.

j_gene: TRBJ2-1
abundance: .
d_gene: TRBD1
v_gene: TRBV7-9
CDR3aa: CASSSLLQGAGEQFF
CDR3nt: TGTGCCAGCAGCTCCTTACTACAGGGGGCAGGTGAGCAGTTCTTC

j_gene: TRBJ2-7
abundance: .
d_gene: TRBD2
v_gene: TRBV5-1
CDR3aa: CASKSGGTDTYEQYF
CDR3nt: TGCGCCAGCAAGTCGGGGGGGACTGATACCTACGAGCAGTACTTC

j_gene: TRBJ2-5
abundance: .
d_gene: TRBD1
v_gene: TRBV7-3
CDR3aa: CASSPGGQGKETQYF
CDR3nt: TGTGCCAGCAGCCCGGGGGGACAGGGGAAAGAGACCCAGTACTTC

j_gene: TRBJ2-1
abundance: .
d_gene: TRBD2
v_gene: TRBV27
CDR3aa: CASSFSLAGSYNEQFF
CDR3nt: TGTGCCAGCAGTTTTTCACTAGCGGGCTCCTACAATGAGCAGTTCTTC

j_gene: TRBJ1-1
abundance: .
d_gene: .
v_gene: TRBV28
CDR3aa: CASPGRGNTEAFF
CDR3nt: TGTGCCAGTCCGGGCAGGGGTAACACTGAAGCTTTCTTT

j_gene: TRBJ2-5
abundance: .
d_gene: TRBD2
v_gene: TRBV27
CDR3aa: CATAAGGQETQYF
CDR3nt: TGTGCCACCGCAGCGGGGGGCCAAGAGACCCAGTACTTC

j_gene: TRBJ2-7
abundance: .
d_gene: .
v_gene: TRBV7-2
CDR3aa: CASSLARSGNYEQYF
CDR3nt: TGTGCCAGCAGCTTAGCGCGGTCAGGGAACTACGAGCAGTACTTC

j_gene: TRBJ2-7
abundance: .
d_gene: .
v_gene: TRBV19
CDR3aa: CASSIGVFPYEQYF
CDR3nt: TGTGCCAGTAGTATCGGAGTTTTTCCCTACGAGCAGTACTTC

j_gene: TRBJ2-3
abundance: once
d_gene: .
v_gene: TRBV7-2
CDR3aa: CASSSLQMAGPQYF
CDR3nt: TGTGCCAGCAGCTCCCTGCAGATGGCGGGGCCTCAGTATTTT

j_gene: TRBJ1-2
abundance: few
d_gene: TRBD1
v_gene: TRBV7-9
CDR3aa: CASSLDRGSDGYTF
CDR3nt: TGTGCCAGCAGCTTAGACAGGGGTAGCGATGGCTACACCTTC

j_gene: TRBJ1-2
abundance: .
d_gene: .
v_gene: TRBV9
CDR3aa: CASSVEGQGHGYTF
CDR3nt: TGTGCCAGCAGCGTAGAGGGGCAGGGCCATGGCTACACCTTC

j_gene: TRBJ2-2
abundance: .
d_gene: TRBD2
v_gene: TRBV6-5
CDR3aa: CASSLTSGGPGELFF
CDR3nt: TGTGCCAGCAGCCTAACTAGCGGGGGACCCGGGGAGCTGTTTTTT

j_gene: TRBJ1-1
abundance: .
d_gene: .
v_gene: TRBV5-4
CDR3aa: CASSAGQNTEAFF
CDR3nt: TGTGCCAGCAGCGCCGGACAGAACACTGAAGCTTTCTTT

j_gene: TRBJ1-1
abundance: .
d_gene: TRBD1
v_gene: TRBV7-9
CDR3aa: CASSNRDRGPTEAFF
CDR3nt: TGTGCCAGCAGCAACCGGGACAGGGGCCCCACTGAAGCTTTCTTT

j_gene: TRBJ1-2
abundance: once
d_gene: .
v_gene: TRBV5-1
CDR3aa: CASRPGQNYGYTF
CDR3nt: TGCGCCAGCAGGCCTGGACAGAACTATGGCTACACCTTC

j_gene: TRBJ1-1
abundance: few
d_gene: .
v_gene: TRBV7-2
CDR3aa: CASSLSEQNTEAFF
CDR3nt: TGTGCCAGCAGCTTATCCGAACAGAACACTGAAGCTTTCTTT

j_gene: TRBJ2-5
abundance: once
d_gene: TRBD2
v_gene: TRBV3-1/TRBV3-2
CDR3aa: CASSQDPAGARETQYF
CDR3nt: TGTGCCAGCAGCCAAGATCCAGCGGGGGCCCGGGAGACCCAGTACTTC

j_gene: TRBJ1-2
abundance: .
d_gene: TRBD1
v_gene: TRBV4-1
CDR3aa: CASSQVLGQGSYGYTF
CDR3nt: TGCGCCAGCAGCCAAGTTTTGGGACAGGGGTCCTATGGCTACACCTTC